The clone carrying this TCR beta chain has just a few counts. In the authors' methods: Estimation of nucleated cell counts was performed using reference gene primer amplification. Assay used: immunoSEQ multiplex PCR; TCRdb lists only in-frame clones, some missing. V and J calls and clone size are those listed in that table; D and trimming were worked out from the DNA. The sample lists hundreds of thousands of clones, about nine tenths occurring once. This record belongs to a study of blood T cell repertoires in COVID-19. Study-wide background: Italy, Spain and the United States were the sources of the convalescent and acute COVID-19 samples. PBMCs, B-cell-depleted T cells, or T cells were the source of the cDNA or gDNA that made up the material.

After removal of 6 bases from V and 5 bases from J, the junction contained 7 bases not matched to a gene. CDR3 length equals 15 residues. Germline loops: CDR1 MNHEY, CDR2 SVGAGI. This chain uses TRBV6-5 with TRBJ1-1; TRBD1 agrees at 12 bases. The sequence derives from a woman between 45 and 60 years old with COVID-19, enrolled during active disease. Sequenced material: peripheral blood. CDR3 amino acids: CASSKKGQGATEAFF. DNA for the CDR3: TGTGCCAGCAGCAAAAAGGGACAGGGGGCGACTGAAGCTTTCTTT.